One sample yielded the 30 T cell receptor beta chains listed below, sequenced in a study of blood T cell repertoires in COVID-19. TCRdb's table, derived via immunoSEQ multiplex PCR, lists solely in-frame clones and lacks some. Altogether some 260,000 clones are present, approximately 80% being singletons, with the ten largest covering 4.9%. Sequences were obtained from peripheral blood. The receptors originated from a woman at least 80 years old with active or convalescent COVID-19.

This clone was detected once. V is TRBV6-1 and J is TRBJ1-5, with a possible D match to TRBD1 (6 bases). Germline CDR1 is MNHNS and CDR2 is SASEGT. Trimming took 2 bases from V and 1 from J, leaving 9 bases between them. The CDR3 is made up of 15 amino acids. Written as DNA, the CDR3 is TGTGCCAGCAGTGAATCAGGGGTCAGCAATCAGCCCCAGCATTTT. The encoded protein is CASSESGVSNQPQHF.

This clone was seen a handful of times. This chain uses TRBV29-1 with TRBJ2-7; D might be TRBD1 (6 bases). Deletions cut 4 bases from V and 3 bases from J, with 10 bases between. Germline V gene data show CDR1 as SQVTM and CDR2 as ANQGSEA. CDR3 length: 12 amino acids. The CDR3 protein is CSVADSNYEQYF. DNA of the CDR3: TGCAGCGTTGCGGACAGCAACTACGAGCAGTACTTC.

The chain is built from TRBV10-2 and TRBJ1-1; the D gene is possibly TRBD1 (6 bases). The V end lost 10 bases, the J end lost 1 base, and 16 bases lay between the germline ends. The CDR3 consists of 14 residues. CDR1 is WSHSY, CDR2 SAAADI, per germline. The CDR3 region is CATTRRTENTEAFF. CDR3 sequence (DNA): TGCGCCACCACCCGGAGGACAGAGAACACTGAAGCTTTCTTT.

A single count supports this clone. This chain uses TRBV5-1 with TRBJ1-1, with D perhaps TRBD1 (6 bases). Trimming cost V 1 base and J 4 bases, with 11 bases left between them. The CDR3 spans 14 residues. Looked up from germline, CDR1 is SGHRS and CDR2 is YFSETQ. Here the CDR3 reads CASSLFLDSTEAFF. As DNA, the CDR3 is TGCGCCAGCAGCTTGTTCCTGGACAGCACTGAAGCTTTCTTT.

The rearrangement joins TRBV2 to TRBJ2-3; TRBD1 matches at 9 bases. After removal of 5 bases from V and 5 bases from J, the junction contained 5 bases not matched to a gene. Germline lookup yields CDR1 SNHLY and CDR2 FYNNEI. The CDR3 loop spans 14 amino acids. The CDR3 here is CASSWDRVGDTQYF. The CDR3 DNA is TGTGCCAGCAGTTGGGACAGGGTTGGAGATACGCAGTATTTT.

This clone was observed a handful of times. The V and J genes are TRBV2 and TRBJ1-2; D is unclear. Per germline, CDR1 SNHLY and CDR2 FYNNEI. Trimming removed 7 bases at V and 4 bases at J, with 13 bases between. CDR3 size: 13 residues. The CDR3: CASNDGSVYGYTF. The CDR3 DNA sequence: TGTGCCAGCAACGACGGGTCTGTCTATGGCTACACCTTC.

The chain has TRBV7-9 and TRBJ1-5; TRBD1 matches 7 bases. The CDR3 is made up of 13 amino acids. Germline CDR1 reads SEHNR; CDR2 reads FQNEAQ (reference sequence). The ends lost 1 base at V and 9 bases at J; junction bases unmatched: 3. Here the CDR3 DNA reads TGTGCCAGCAGCTTAGGACAGGGAAGGCCCCAGCATTTT. It yields the protein CASSLGQGRPQHF. Supplemented by reference TRBV7-9 and TRBJ1-5, the full variable domain reads DTGVSQNPRHKITKRGQNVTFRCDPISEHNRLYWYRQTLGQGPEFLTYFQNEAQLEKSRLLSDRFSAERPKGSFSTLEIQRTEQGDSAMYLCASSLGQGRPQHFGDGTRLSIL.

This clone was found a few times. The chain recombines TRBV29-1 with TRBJ2-3, with D tentatively TRBD2 (5 bases). The germline CDR1 and CDR2 sequences are SQVTM and ANQGSEA. CDR3 size: 14 residues. Trimming stripped 6 bases from V and 1 base from J, with 14 bases between. CDR3 in DNA: TGCAGCGTCGCTACCCTGCGGGGCACAGATACGCAGTATTTT. Encoded protein: CSVATLRGTDTQYF.

The rearrangement links TRBV2 to TRBJ2-1; maybe TRBD1 (6 bases). There are 12 residues in the CDR3. Germline V CDR1 and CDR2: SNHLY, FYNNEI. The V end was cut by 6 bases, the J end by 8 bases, with 11 bases between. The DNA for the CDR3 is TGTGCCAGCAGGACAGGTAGGGATGAGCAGTTCTTC. Translated: CASRTGRDEQFF.

The chain uses TRBV10-3 and TRBJ2-5; 9 bases map to TRBD1. Looked up from germline, CDR1 is ENHRY and CDR2 is SYGVKD. The V segment lost 2 bases and the J segment 2 bases; nucleotides outside the gene matches: 3. The CDR3 consists of 15 residues. The CDR3 bases are TGTGCCATCAGTGAGCATGGACAGGGGCAAGAGACCCAGTACTTC. Encoded protein: CAISEHGQGQETQYF.

V usage is TRBV6-7 and J usage is TRBJ1-3; D is uncertain. TRBV6-7 counts as an open reading frame of uncertain function. This CDR3 is 17 amino acids long. Between the trimmed V and J ends, which lost 2 bases and 1 base, there was a span of 15 bases. CDR3 sequence: CASSYPAEGVSGNTIYF. CDR3 nucleotide sequence: TGTGCCAGCAGTTACCCTGCAGAGGGCGTTTCTGGAAACACCATATATTTT.

The chain combines TRBV5-4 with TRBJ1-1; D remains ambiguous. V was shortened by 3 bases and J by 0 bases, with 9 bases between the two germline ends. The CDR3 is made up of 14 amino acids. CDR1 SGHNT and CDR2 YYREEE come from the germline V gene (reference sequence). CDR3 amino acids: CASSSTPVNTEAFF. For the CDR3, the DNA is TGTGCCAGCAGCTCGACACCGGTGAACACTGAAGCTTTCTTT.

This clone turned up a few times. This chain joins TRBV19 and TRBJ2-2; 13 nucleotides match TRBD2. This CDR3 comprises 17 residues. CDR1 and CDR2 (germline): LNHDA, SQIVND (reference sequence). Losses at the gene ends were 5 bases for V and 5 bases for J; bases not matched to a gene: 8. CDR3 region: CASSRTSGSILTGELFF. DNA of the CDR3: TGTGCCAGTAGTCGGACTAGCGGGAGTATATTGACCGGGGAGCTGTTTTTT.

The V gene is TRBV12-1, the J gene TRBJ2-6; TRBD1 is taken as the D call from the table, unchecked against the DNA. TRBV12-1 is deemed a pseudogene. This CDR3 has 19 residues. The CDR3 DNA sequence: TGTGCCAGCAGCTCTTCCGGGACAGGGGCACACTCTGGGGCCAACGTCCTGACTTTC. As protein: CASSSSGTGAHSGANVLTF.

The V call is TRBV21-1, the J call TRBJ2-2; the table's D call, TRBD2, has no DNA check behind it. TRBV21-1 is reported as a pseudogene. This CDR3 spans 17 amino acids. The CDR3 loop is CASSKVGLAGCTGELFF. CDR3 coding DNA: TGTGCCAGCAGCAAAGTGGGTCTAGCGGGGTGCACCGGGGAGCTGTTTTTT.

This rearrangement joins TRBV28 to TRBJ1-5, with D perhaps matching TRBD1 (5 bases). The CDR3 sequence is 15 residues long. From germline, CDR1 is MDHEN and CDR2 SYDVKM. Trimming removed 6 bases from V and 0 bases from J, with 12 bases in between. The CDR3 loop is CASRGGSPSNQPQHF. The CDR3 nucleotides are TGTGCCAGCAGGGGGGGGTCCCCTAGCAATCAGCCCCAGCATTTT.

This chain uses TRBV15 with TRBJ1-4; 9 bases align to TRBD1. CDR1 is LNHNV, CDR2 YYDKDF, per germline (reference sequence). Trimming removed 4 bases from V and 8 bases from J; junction bases left unmatched: 5. The CDR3 runs 14 residues. The CDR3 spells CATSIQGAGEKLFF. CDR3 DNA sequence: TGTGCCACCAGCATACAGGGGGCAGGGGAAAAACTGTTTTTT. The full variable domain, completed using reference TRBV15 and TRBJ1-4, is DAMVIQNPRYQVTQFGKPVTLSCSQTLNHNVMYWYQQKSSQAPKLLFHYYDKDFNNEADTPDNFQSRRPNTSFCFLDIRSPGLGDTAMYLCATSIQGAGEKLFFGSGTQLSVL.

This rearrangement joins TRBV18 to TRBJ2-5, with D possibly matching TRBD1 (6 bases). Trimming took 2 bases from V and 0 from J, leaving 19 bases between them. This CDR3 has 18 amino acids. Germline V gene data show CDR1 as KGHSH and CDR2 as LQKENI. In DNA, the CDR3 is TGTGCCAGCTCACCAACAATTTATCCGGGACACCACCAAGAGACCCAGTACTTC. Protein sequence: CASSPTIYPGHHQETQYF. Using reference TRBV18 and TRBJ2-5 for the parts outside the CDR3, the full variable domain is NAGVMQNPRHLVRRRGQEARLRCSPMKGHSHVYWYRQLPEEGLKFMVYLQKENIIDESGMPKERFSAEFPKEGPSILRIQQVVRGDSAAYFCASSPTIYPGHHQETQYFGPGTRLLVL.

This chain joins TRBV2 and TRBJ2-5; possible D gene TRBD2, 6 bases. The CDR3 is 15 amino acids. V lost 5 bases to trimming and J lost 5 bases, with 18 bases between them. Per germline, CDR1 SNHLY and CDR2 FYNNEI. DNA for the CDR3: TGTGCCAGCAGTTTGATGGGGGGTTGGAGGGAGACCCAGTACTTC. Its translation: CASSLMGGWRETQYF.

The chain recombines TRBV9 with TRBJ1-1; D is undetermined. Per the germline V gene, CDR1 is SGDLS and CDR2 is YYNGEE. The CDR3 spans 16 residues. Trimming removed 4 bases at V and 1 base at J, with 17 bases between. CDR3 residues: CASSPTTRLSNTEAFF. In DNA, the CDR3 is TGTGCCAGCAGCCCAACTACGAGGCTCTCGAACACTGAAGCTTTCTTT. Combining the CDR3 with reference TRBV9 and TRBJ1-1 gives the whole variable domain DSGVTQTPKHLITATGQRVTLRCSPRSGDLSVYWYQQSLDQGLQFLIQYYNGEERAKGNILERFSAQQFPDLHSELNLSSLELGDSALYFCASSPTTRLSNTEAFFGQGTRLTVV.

V and J are TRBV5-5 and TRBJ2-5; tentatively, D is TRBD1 (5 bases). The CDR3 spans 14 residues. Germline loops: CDR1 SGHKS, CDR2 YYEKEE (reference sequence). Between the trimmed V and J ends, which lost 4 bases and 5 bases, there was a span of 15 bases. The CDR3 loop is CASSTQKGLETQYF. CDR3 coding DNA: TGTGCCAGCAGCACTCAGAAGGGGCTGGAGACCCAGTACTTC. Full variable domain (missing parts from reference TRBV5-5 and TRBJ2-5): DAGVTQSPTHLIKTRGQQVTLRCSPISGHKSVSWYQQVLGQGPQFIFQYYEKEERGRGNFPDRFSARQFPNYSSELNVNALLLGDSALYLCASSTQKGLETQYFGPGTRLLVL.

This sequence joins TRBV19 and TRBJ1-5; 7 bases agree with TRBD1. The CDR3 consists of 14 residues. The germline CDR1 and CDR2 sequences are LNHDA and SQIVND (reference sequence). J was trimmed by 6 bases and V by 6 bases; bases with no gene match: 8. The DNA of the CDR3 is TGTGCCAGTAGCCTGCGACAGGGCGGTCAGCCCCAGCATTTT. Translating it yields CASSLRQGGQPQHF.

V gene TRBV9 combines with J gene TRBJ2-5; 10 bases are a match to TRBD2. The J segment lost 1 base and the V segment lost 7 bases, leaving 10 bases of the junction unmatched. CDR1 and CDR2 from the germline V gene are SGDLS and YYNGEE. This CDR3 comprises 16 residues. This CDR3 is CASALRAGGAQETQYF. Here the CDR3 DNA reads TGTGCCAGCGCCCTACGAGCGGGAGGGGCCCAAGAGACCCAGTACTTC. The entire variable domain, with the rest obtained from reference TRBV9 and TRBJ2-5, is as follows: DSGVTQTPKHLITATGQRVTLRCSPRSGDLSVYWYQQSLDQGLQFLIQYYNGEERAKGNILERFSAQQFPDLHSELNLSSLELGDSALYFCASALRAGGAQETQYFGPGTRLLVL.

CDR3 sequence: CASRRDSGEETQYF. CDR3 bases: TGTGCCAGCAGGAGGGACTCTGGGGAAGAGACCCAGTACTTC. The chain links TRBV2 to TRBJ2-5, with D possibly matching TRBD2 (6 bases). The germline V gene encodes CDR1 SNHLY and CDR2 FYNNEI. CDR3 length equals 14 residues. The V end was cut by 6 bases, the J end by 3 bases, with 14 bases between. Full variable domain (rest looked up from reference TRBV2 and TRBJ2-5): EPEVTQTPSHQVTQMGQEVILRCVPISNHLYFYWYRQILGQKVEFLVSFYNNEISEKSEIFDDQFSVERPDGSNFTLKIRSTKLEDSAMYFCASRRDSGEETQYFGPGTRLLVL.

The V gene is TRBV5-1, the J gene TRBJ2-5; 7 nucleotides match TRBD1. The length of the CDR3 is 15 residues. From germline, CDR1 is SGHRS and CDR2 YFSETQ. The ends lost 2 bases at V and 0 bases at J; junction bases unmatched: 4. The CDR3 DNA is TGCGCCAGCAGCTTACTGACAGGGTACCAAGAGACCCAGTACTTC. Amino acids: CASSLLTGYQETQYF.

V usage is TRBV30 and J usage is TRBJ1-4, with 7 bases that match TRBD1. The CDR3 is 15 residues long. CDR1 and CDR2 (germline): GTSNPN, SVGIG (reference sequence). With V trimmed by 4 bases and J by 4 bases, 9 bases remained unmatched. As DNA, the CDR3 is TGTGCCTGGATGGTTGGGGACAGAGTTAATGAAAAACTGTTTTTT. Its translation: CAWMVGDRVNEKLFF. The whole variable domain, filled in from reference TRBV30 and TRBJ1-4, reads SQTIHQWPATLVQPVGSPLSLECTVEGTSNPNLYWYRQAAGRGLQLLFYSVGIGQISSEVPQNLSASRPQDRQFILSSKKLLLSDSGFYLCAWMVGDRVNEKLFFGSGTQLSVL.

The chain joins TRBV6-5 to TRBJ1-4; 7 bases map to TRBD1. J lost 5 bases, V lost 6 bases, and 9 bases had no gene match. Germline-derived CDR1 and CDR2 are MNHEY and SVGAGI. The CDR3 runs 15 residues. The CDR3 loop is CASRVTTGYNEKLFF. As DNA, the CDR3 is TGTGCCAGCAGGGTAACGACAGGGTACAATGAAAAACTGTTTTTT.

The table lists this clone with a few counts. The chain joins TRBV5-1 to TRBJ2-7; the D gene is possibly TRBD2 (6 bases). CDR3 length: 16 amino acids. Trimming pared 0 bases from V and 4 bases from J, leaving 17 bases between. The germline V gene encodes CDR1 SGHRS and CDR2 YFSETQ. As DNA, the CDR3 is TGCGCCAGCAGCTTGGTTAGCGGCCGGGAGTCTTACGAGCAGTACTTC. Protein sequence: CASSLVSGRESYEQYF.

The rearrangement joins TRBV19 to TRBJ2-1; TRBD2 agrees at 11 bases. Germline loops: CDR1 LNHDA, CDR2 SQIVND (reference sequence). V lost 8 bases and J lost 0; bases outside the gene matches: 15. The CDR3 runs 19 residues. The CDR3 protein is CASSLTSGALLSSYNEQFF. CDR3 nucleotides: TGTGCCAGTTCTTTGACTAGCGGGGCCTTATTAAGCTCCTACAATGAGCAGTTCTTC.

V gene TRBV4-2 combines with J gene TRBJ1-4, with D unclear. This CDR3 region has 16 residues. Per germline, CDR1 LGHNA and CDR2 YNFKEQ. V was shortened by 2 bases and J by 4 bases, with 14 bases between the two germline ends. CDR3 sequence: CASSQTWATHNEKLFF. The DNA for the CDR3 is TGTGCCAGCAGCCAAACTTGGGCGACCCATAATGAAAAACTGTTTTTT.